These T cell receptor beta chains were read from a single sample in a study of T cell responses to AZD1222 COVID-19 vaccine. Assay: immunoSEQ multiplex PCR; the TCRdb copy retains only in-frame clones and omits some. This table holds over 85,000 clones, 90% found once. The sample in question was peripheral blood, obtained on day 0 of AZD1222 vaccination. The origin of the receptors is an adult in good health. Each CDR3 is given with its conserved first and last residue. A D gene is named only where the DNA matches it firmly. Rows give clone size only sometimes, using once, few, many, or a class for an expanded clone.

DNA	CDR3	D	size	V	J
TGCGCCAGCAGCTTGACCCCATCTGTCCCCCTTTTAACCACAGATACGCAGTATTTT	CASSLTPSVPLLTTDTQYF	-	-	TRBV5-1	TRBJ2-3
TGTGCCAGCAGCTTTTCTGGGACAGGGGGTTTGTTCTTC	CASSFSGTGGLFF	TRBD1	-	TRBV7-8	TRBJ2-1
TGCGCCAGCAGCTTGTACGGTCAGCCCTCCGTCGAGCAGTACTTC	CASSLYGQPSVEQYF	-	-	TRBV5-1	TRBJ2-7
TGCGCCAGCAGCCAAGAGGTGAGGGGTAACTCCGTTCGCGAGCAGTACTTC	CASSQEVRGNSVREQYF	-	-	TRBV4-3	TRBJ2-7
TGTGCCAGCAGCCACCTCCCCGGGGACAGCAGATTCGGTGCTTTCTTT	CASSHLPGDSRFGAFF	TRBD1	-	TRBV3-1/TRBV3-2	TRBJ1-1
TGTGCCAGCAGCCCGCAGGGGGCCGGAATTTTAGGAGGGCCCCAGCATTTT	CASSPQGAGILGGPQHF	TRBD1	-	TRBV7-9	TRBJ1-5
TGCGCCAGCAGCCTGACAGGGGGCACTCAGCCCCAGCATTTT	CASSLTGGTQPQHF	TRBD1	once	TRBV5-1	TRBJ1-5
TGTGCCAGCAGGGCCCGCTATGGCTACACCTTC	CASRARYGYTF	-	-	TRBV6-5	TRBJ1-2
TGTGCCAGCAGCTTAGTAGGGGAACTCAACTATGGCTACACCTTC	CASSLVGELNYGYTF	-	-	TRBV11-2	TRBJ1-2
TGTGCCAGCAGGTTTTGGACAGCTATTTATAGCAATCAGCCCCAGCATTTT	CASRFWTAIYSNQPQHF	-	-	TRBV5-6	TRBJ1-5
TGTGCCAGCAAGGTAGACGCCTCCTACAATGAGCAGTTCTTC	CASKVDASYNEQFF	-	once	TRBV6-4	TRBJ2-1
TGTGCCATCAGACCGACACCGAACACTGAAGCTTTCTTT	CAIRPTPNTEAFF	-	-	TRBV10-3	TRBJ1-1
TGCGCCAGCACGGACCTAGGACAGCCTGAAGCTTTCTTT	CASTDLGQPEAFF	-	once	TRBV5-1	TRBJ1-1
TGTGCCAGCAGCTTAGAGGGCGCCGGACCGACCTATGGCTACACCTTC	CASSLEGAGPTYGYTF	-	-	TRBV7-2	TRBJ1-2
TGTGCTAGTGGTGGGTTCACCCAGCCCCAGCATTTT	CASGGFTQPQHF	-	-	TRBV12-5	TRBJ1-5
TGTGCCAGCTCACCACGGGAAGGAGGGGATCAGCCCCAGCATTTT	CASSPREGGDQPQHF	-	-	TRBV18	TRBJ1-5
TGTGCCAGTAATGACAGGGCGGCCTCCTACGAGCAGTACTTC	CASNDRAASYEQYF	TRBD1	-	TRBV19	TRBJ2-7
TGTGCCAGCTCAAAAAGCGGACAGGGGTCGTATGGCTACACCTTC	CASSKSGQGSYGYTF	TRBD1	-	TRBV18	TRBJ1-2
TGTGCCAGCAGCTTCAAAGGACAGAACACCGGGGAGCTGTTTTTT	CASSFKGQNTGELFF	-	-	TRBV11-3	TRBJ2-2
TGTGCCAGCAGCCGGACAGGGCTTAGCAATCAGCCCCAGCATTTT	CASSRTGLSNQPQHF	TRBD1	-	TRBV6-2/TRBV6-3	TRBJ1-5
TGTGCCAGCAGTCCGGTCCACCTATTCAATCAGCCCCAGCATTTT	CASSPVHLFNQPQHF	-	-	TRBV5-5	TRBJ1-5
TGTGCCAGCAGTGAACGACAGTACCTTATAGTGGGCTACACCTTC	CASSERQYLIVGYTF	-	-	TRBV6-1	TRBJ1-2
TGTGCCAGCAGTTACGTACTAGCGGGAGTACCGCAGTACTTC	CASSYVLAGVPQYF	TRBD2	-	TRBV6-5	TRBJ2-7
TGTGCCAGCAGCTTAGTATCGGGGGGCGAAGACATTCAGTACTTC	CASSLVSGGEDIQYF	-	-	TRBV7-2	TRBJ2-4
TGTGCCAGCGACTCTACAGGTTATTCACCCCTCCACTTT	CASDSTGYSPLHF	-	-	TRBV2	TRBJ1-6
TGTGCCAGCAGAACAGGGGGCGTGAATACGCAGTATTTT	CASRTGGVNTQYF	TRBD1	-	TRBV27	TRBJ2-3
TGTGCCTGGAGTGAACAGCCAACCGCTGGTGAAAAACTGTTTTTT	CAWSEQPTAGEKLFF	-	-	TRBV30	TRBJ1-4
TGTGCCAGCAGCCCGATTGGACAAGGTTACACAGATACGCAGTATTTT	CASSPIGQGYTDTQYF	-	once	TRBV27	TRBJ2-3
TGTGCCAGCAGTTATGCAGGGAGGGACACTGAAGCTTTCTTT	CASSYAGRDTEAFF	-	once	TRBV6-5	TRBJ1-1
TGTGCCAGCTACATCACTGGAGGGTCAGATACGCAGTATTTT	CASYITGGSDTQYF	-	few	TRBV7-9	TRBJ2-3
TGTGCCAGTACCGGATTCAGCTATAATTCACCCCTCCACTTT	CASTGFSYNSPLHF	-	-	TRBV19	TRBJ1-6
TGTGCCAGCAGTTCCGACAGGTCTGGACCGAAGACCCTCCACTTT	CASSSDRSGPKTLHF	-	-	TRBV6-5	TRBJ1-6
TGTGCCAGCAGTTTGGTCCTGAGCTCCTACAATGAGCAGTTCTTC	CASSLVLSSYNEQFF	-	many	TRBV27	TRBJ2-1
TGTGCCAGCAGCTTACAGGGGAAAGGGGCTGAAGCTTTCTTT	CASSLQGKGAEAFF	-	-	TRBV7-9	TRBJ1-1
TGTGCCAGCAGCTTGGGGGACCCGGGTTCAGATACGCAGTATTTT	CASSLGDPGSDTQYF	-	-	TRBV11-3	TRBJ2-3
TGTGCCAGCAGTGAATACGGCAGGATTGGCAACTATGGCTACACCTTC	CASSEYGRIGNYGYTF	-	-	TRBV2	TRBJ1-2
TGCGCCAGCAGCCAAGAATCGGCGAACACTGAAGCTTTCTTT	CASSQESANTEAFF	-	-	TRBV4-3	TRBJ1-1
TGTGCCAGCAGCTTCGACAGTCGGCAGCCCCAGCATTTT	CASSFDSRQPQHF	-	-	TRBV7-9	TRBJ1-5
TGCGCCAGCAGCCCAAAAACGGGGTATAATTCACCCCTCCACTTT	CASSPKTGYNSPLHF	-	few	TRBV4-3	TRBJ1-6
TGTGCCAGCAGCCTCGACAAGGGCTACGAGCAGTACTTC	CASSLDKGYEQYF	-	-	TRBV6-5	TRBJ2-7
TGTGCCAGCAGCTTAGCAGGGGCCGGAGAAACGCAGTATTTT	CASSLAGAGETQYF	-	once	TRBV13	TRBJ2-3
TGTGCCAGCAGGATTTACAATGAGCAGTTCTTC	CASRIYNEQFF	-	-	TRBV6-5	TRBJ2-1
TGTGCCAGTAAGTGGGAAAAGGGGGCTCCAACCGACTCTGGAAACACCATATATTTT	CASKWEKGAPTDSGNTIYF	TRBD1	-	TRBV19	TRBJ1-3
TGTGCCAGCAGAAGGACAGGGAACTATGGCTACACCTTC	CASRRTGNYGYTF	TRBD1	-	TRBV6-5	TRBJ1-2
TGTGCCAGCGACAGGGGGGGTGAAGCTTTCTTT	CASDRGGEAFF	TRBD1	-	TRBV5-6	TRBJ1-1
TGCAGCGCCTCGACTAGCGGGGGGATCACAGATACGCAGTATTTT	CSASTSGGITDTQYF	TRBD2	-	TRBV29-1	TRBJ2-3
TGTGCCAGCAGCCCCGAGGGGTATAACAATCAGCCCCAGCATTTT	CASSPEGYNNQPQHF	-	-	TRBV7-2	TRBJ1-5
TGCGCCAGCAGCGTCGGGTTGAGGGGACGACTGTTTTTT	CASSVGLRGRLFF	-	-	TRBV4-3	TRBJ1-4
TGTGCCAGCGCGACCTCGACACCCCCCCAGCATTTT	CASATSTPPQHF	-	-	TRBV12-3/TRBV12-4	TRBJ1-5
TGTGCTAGCAGCTTATCTTTTAATTCACCCCTCCACTTT	CASSLSFNSPLHF	-	-	TRBV7-7	TRBJ1-6
TGTGCCAGCAGCGTAGGGGCGGGGTTTACTGAAGCTTTCTTT	CASSVGAGFTEAFF	-	-	TRBV9	TRBJ1-1
TGTGCCAGCACACCGGGGGGGGACACTGAAGCTTTCTTT	CASTPGGDTEAFF	-	once	TRBV6-5	TRBJ1-1
TGCGCCAGCAGCCAAGATATTCTGTCGAACACTGAAGCTTTCTTT	CASSQDILSNTEAFF	-	-	TRBV4-3	TRBJ1-1
TGTGCCAGCAGCTTCGAGGGAGACGCCTCACCCCTCCACTTT	CASSFEGDASPLHF	-	-	TRBV7-9	TRBJ1-6